This paragraph reports one T cell receptor beta chain. Its antigen is not known. Germline assignment: CDR1 SGHVS and CDR2 FQNEAQ. J lost 6 bases, V lost 6 bases, and 10 bases had no gene match. This CDR3 is built from 16 residues. It was via CD45RO/CCR7/CD25/CD127/CD95/CD27 that CD4+ naive, central memory, regulatory and stem cell-like memory cells were sorted. Isolated RNA was reverse transcribed in full, so expressed TCRB transcripts were sequenced. The repertoire was sequenced with immunoSEQ multiplex PCR; TCRdb's copy has only in-frame clones and lacks some. The data contain some 160,000 clones, 8.5% to 10% of them singletons. The data originate from a study of beta chain features in type 1 diabetes. Findings and limits, study-wide: Patients showed naive, central memory and Treg TCRB repertoires that appeared more similar than those of healthy donors. Shorter TCRB CDR3s, moderately but significantly so, marked every one of the four CD4+ subsets in Type 1 diabetes patients. A potential PCR bias toward shorter templates would be equal in patient and control samples.

What was sequenced was central memory CD4+ T cells from blood. The chain couples TRBV7-8 to TRBJ2-1; 11 bases agree with TRBD2. This receptor was taken from a woman between 25 and 40 years old with type 1 diabetes. CDR3: CASRKLAGEGSNEQFF. Here the CDR3 DNA reads TGTGCCAGCAGAAAACTAGCGGGAGAGGGGAGCAATGAGCAGTTCTTC. The full variable domain, rest sourced from reference TRBV7-8 and TRBJ2-1, is GAGVSQSPRYKVAKRGQDVALRCDPISGHVSLFWYQQALGQGPEFLTYFQNEAQLDKSGLPSDRFFAERPEGSVSTLKIQRTQQEDSAVYLCASRKLAGEGSNEQFFGPGTRLTVL.